This TCR beta chain is drawn from a study of T-cell reconstitution after alpha-beta-depleted transplantation in children. Regarding this clonotype: Its specificity is not known. A junction boundary mismatches the germline segment, possibly from a read error.

Study outcomes and limitations: T-cell counts and diversity at one year post-transplant came mainly from newly produced T cells.

Unique molecular identifiers featured in how the TCRbeta library was prepared. A single record per CDR3 protein comes from TCRdb applying MiXCR to the PCR reads. The sample holds around 800,000 distinct CDR3 sequences; 15% to 20% are singletons and the top ten take 5%. CDR3 length equals 14 residues. CDR1 is SGHRS and CDR2 is YFSETQ in the germline V gene. This chain connects TRBV5-1 to TRBJ2-2, with a possible D match to TRBD1 (6 bases). The sequence was obtained from a male patient between 5 and 17 years old who had a stem cell transplant for acute lymphoblastic leukemia, so the T cells may come from the graft donor. The source material was PBMCs, mostly from graft donor cells, sampled 360 days after TCRalphabeta/CD19-depleted stem cell transplant. The CDR3, as DNA: TGCGTCAGCAGCAGGCCGACAGGATCCGAGGAGTTGTTTTTT. Its protein product is CVSSRPTGSEELFF. Together with reference TRBV5-1 and TRBJ2-2, the CDR3 gives the full variable domain: KAGVTQTPRYLIKTRGQQVTLSCSPISGHRSVSWYQQTPGQGLQFLFEYFSETQRNKGNFPGRFSGRQFSNSRSEMNVSTLELGDSALYLCVSSRPTGSEELFFGEGSRLTVL.